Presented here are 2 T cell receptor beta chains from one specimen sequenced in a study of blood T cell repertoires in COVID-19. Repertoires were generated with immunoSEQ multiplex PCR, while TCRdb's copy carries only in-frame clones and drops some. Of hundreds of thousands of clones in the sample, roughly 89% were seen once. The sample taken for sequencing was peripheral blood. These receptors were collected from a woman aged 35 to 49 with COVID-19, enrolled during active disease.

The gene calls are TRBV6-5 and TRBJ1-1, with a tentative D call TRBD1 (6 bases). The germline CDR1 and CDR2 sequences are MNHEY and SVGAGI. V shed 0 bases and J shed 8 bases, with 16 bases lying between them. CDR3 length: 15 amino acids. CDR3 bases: TGTGCCAGCAGTTACTCGATCGAGGGAGGGGGGGAAGCTTTCTTT. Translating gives CASSYSIEGGGEAFF.

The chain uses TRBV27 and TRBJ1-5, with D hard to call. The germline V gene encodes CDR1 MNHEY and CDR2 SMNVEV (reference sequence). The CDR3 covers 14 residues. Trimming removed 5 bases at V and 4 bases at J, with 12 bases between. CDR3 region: CASSPLSLNQPQHF. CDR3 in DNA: TGTGCCAGCAGTCCTCTCTCCCTAAATCAGCCCCAGCATTTT.